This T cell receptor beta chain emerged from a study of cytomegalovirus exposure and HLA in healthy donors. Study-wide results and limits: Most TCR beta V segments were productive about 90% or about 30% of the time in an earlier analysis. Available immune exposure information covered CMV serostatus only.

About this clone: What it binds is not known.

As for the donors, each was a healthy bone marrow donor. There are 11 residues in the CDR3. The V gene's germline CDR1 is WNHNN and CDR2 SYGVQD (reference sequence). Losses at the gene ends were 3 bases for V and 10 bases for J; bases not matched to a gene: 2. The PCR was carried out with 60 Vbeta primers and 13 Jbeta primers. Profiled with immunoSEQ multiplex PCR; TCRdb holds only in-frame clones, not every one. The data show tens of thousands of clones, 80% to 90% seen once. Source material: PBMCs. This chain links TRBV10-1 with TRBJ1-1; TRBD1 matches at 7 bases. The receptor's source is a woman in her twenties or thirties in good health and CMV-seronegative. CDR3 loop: CASSDGTAAFF. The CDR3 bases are TGCGCCAGCAGTGATGGGACAGCAGCTTTCTTT.